This T cell receptor beta chain was recorded in a study of cytomegalovirus exposure and HLA in healthy donors. Broader study findings: Presence/absence analyses assumed roughly uniform sequencing depth across donors. Later analysis demonstrated an association between a missense DCLRE1C variant and TCR beta V- and J-gene trimming. At a 0.05 false discovery rate, a later analysis found about 17,000 TCR beta sequences to be associated with HLA alleles.

PCR used 60 Vbeta primers and 13 Jbeta primers. Generated by immunoSEQ multiplex PCR, the TCRdb table keeps only in-frame clones and is missing some. Of more than 110,000 clones in the sample, around four fifths are singletons; the top ten hold about 2.2%. Concerning this clone: No antigen is known for it.

Nominally healthy donors were sampled, though unrecorded immune exposures were likely. Germline-derived CDR1 and CDR2 are MGHRA and YSYEKL. CDR3 length: 16 amino acids. V shed 2 bases and J 0 bases; nucleotides not matched to a gene: 4. The chain couples TRBV4-1 to TRBJ2-7; 10 bases align to TRBD1. This receptor was taken from a man younger than 40 in good health and CMV-seronegative. The sample comprised PBMCs. CDR3 sequence: CASSQRGQGNSYEQYF. In DNA form, the CDR3 reads TGCGCCAGCAGCCAAAGGGGACAGGGGAACTCCTACGAGCAGTACTTC.